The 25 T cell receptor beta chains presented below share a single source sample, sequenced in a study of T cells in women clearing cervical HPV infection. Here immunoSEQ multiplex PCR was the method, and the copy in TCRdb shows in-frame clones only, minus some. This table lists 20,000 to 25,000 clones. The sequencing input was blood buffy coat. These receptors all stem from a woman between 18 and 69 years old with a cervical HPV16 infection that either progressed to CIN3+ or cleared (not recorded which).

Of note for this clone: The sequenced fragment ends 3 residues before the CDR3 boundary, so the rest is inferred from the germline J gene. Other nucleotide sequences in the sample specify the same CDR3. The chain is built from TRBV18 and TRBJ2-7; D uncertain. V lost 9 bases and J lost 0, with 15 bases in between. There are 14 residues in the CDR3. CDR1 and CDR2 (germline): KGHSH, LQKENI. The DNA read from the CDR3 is TGTGCCAGTTCCGTGCCGGCGGCCTCCTACGAG. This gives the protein CASSVPAASYE. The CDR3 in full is CASSVPAASYEQYF.

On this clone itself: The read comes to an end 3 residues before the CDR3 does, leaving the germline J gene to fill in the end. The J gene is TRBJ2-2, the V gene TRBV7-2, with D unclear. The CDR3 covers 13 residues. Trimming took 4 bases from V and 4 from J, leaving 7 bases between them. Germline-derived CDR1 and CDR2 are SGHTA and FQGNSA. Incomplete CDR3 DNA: TGTGCCAGCAGCTCTTATAGCACCGGGGAG. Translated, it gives CASSSYSTGE. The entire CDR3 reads CASSSYSTGELFF.

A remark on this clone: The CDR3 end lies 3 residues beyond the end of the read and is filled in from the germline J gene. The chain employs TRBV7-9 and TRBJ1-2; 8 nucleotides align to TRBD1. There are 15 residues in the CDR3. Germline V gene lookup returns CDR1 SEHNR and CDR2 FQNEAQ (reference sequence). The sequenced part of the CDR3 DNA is TGTGCCAGCAGCCCAAGGTGGCAGGGGGCTATCGAC. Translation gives CASSPRWQGAID. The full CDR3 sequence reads CASSPRWQGAIDYTF.

CDR3 DNA (partial): TGTGCCAGCTCATTAGCGGGAGTTGCCTACGAG. It translates to CASSLAGVAYE. The entire CDR3 is CASSLAGVAYEQYF. This chain connects TRBV11-3 to TRBJ2-7, with 9 bases identical to TRBD2. The read is 3 residues too short to cover the CDR3 end, so that end is filled in from the germline J gene. V gave up 8 bases and J gave up 2 bases; unmatched junction bases: 7. CDR3 size: 14 residues. CDR1 SGHNT and CDR2 YENEEA come from the germline V gene.

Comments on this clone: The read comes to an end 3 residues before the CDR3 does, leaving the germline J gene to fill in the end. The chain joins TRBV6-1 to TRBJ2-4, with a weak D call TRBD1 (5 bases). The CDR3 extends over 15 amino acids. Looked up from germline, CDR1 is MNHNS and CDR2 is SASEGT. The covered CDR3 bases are TGTGCCAGCAGGGAACCCCGACAGTTCAATCAGCCT. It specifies CASREPRQFNQP. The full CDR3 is CASREPRQFNQPQYF.

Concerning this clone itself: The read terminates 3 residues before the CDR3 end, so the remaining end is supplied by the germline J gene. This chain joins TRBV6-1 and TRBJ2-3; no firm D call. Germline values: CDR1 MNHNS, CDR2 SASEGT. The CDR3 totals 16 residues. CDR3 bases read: TGTGCCAGCAGTGAATACGGCAGAGATAGCAATCAGCCG. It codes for CASSEYGRDSNQP. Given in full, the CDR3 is CASSEYGRDSNQPQYF.

Incomplete CDR3 DNA: TGTGCCAGTAGTATCGGGACTAGTTTATCTAATGAC. Its translation: CASSIGTSLSND. The CDR3 in full is CASSIGTSLSNDYTF. This chain uses TRBV19 with TRBJ1-2; a possible D gene is TRBD1 (5 bases). The read terminates 3 residues before the CDR3 end, so the remaining end is supplied by the germline J gene. Germline CDR1 and CDR2: LNHDA and SQIVND (reference sequence). This CDR3 comprises 15 residues.

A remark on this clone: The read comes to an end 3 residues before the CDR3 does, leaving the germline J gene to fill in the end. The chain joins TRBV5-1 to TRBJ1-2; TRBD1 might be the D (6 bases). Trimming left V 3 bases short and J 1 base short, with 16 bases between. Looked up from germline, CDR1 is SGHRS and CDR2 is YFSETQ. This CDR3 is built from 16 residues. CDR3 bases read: TGCGCCAGCAGCTCCGGGACAAACAACGATAACTATGGC. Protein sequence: CASSSGTNNDNYG. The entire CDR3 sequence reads CASSSGTNNDNYGYTF.

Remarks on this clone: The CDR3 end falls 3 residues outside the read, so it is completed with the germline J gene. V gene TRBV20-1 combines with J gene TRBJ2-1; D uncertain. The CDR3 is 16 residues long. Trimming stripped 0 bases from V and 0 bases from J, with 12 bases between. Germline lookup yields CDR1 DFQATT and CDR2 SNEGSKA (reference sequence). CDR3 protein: CSARERAASSYNEQFF. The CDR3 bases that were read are TGCAGTGCTAGAGAGCGAGCAGCGAGCTCCTACAATGAG.

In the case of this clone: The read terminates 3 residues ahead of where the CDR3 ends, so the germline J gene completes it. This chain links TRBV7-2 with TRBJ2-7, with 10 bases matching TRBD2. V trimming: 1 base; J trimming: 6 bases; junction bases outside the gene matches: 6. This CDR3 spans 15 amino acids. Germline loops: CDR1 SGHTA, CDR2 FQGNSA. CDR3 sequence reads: CASSLVLAGAPEQYF. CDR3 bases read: TGTGCCAGCAGCTTAGTTCTAGCGGGAGCTCCCGAG.

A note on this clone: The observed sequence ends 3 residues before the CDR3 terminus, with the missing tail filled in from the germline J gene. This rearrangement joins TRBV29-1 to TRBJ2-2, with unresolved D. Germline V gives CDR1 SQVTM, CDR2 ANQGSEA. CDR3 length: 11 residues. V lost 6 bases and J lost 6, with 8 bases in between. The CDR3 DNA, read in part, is TGCAGCGTAAGGTCAGCCGGGGAG. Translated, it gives CSVRSAGE. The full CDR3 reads CSVRSAGELFF.

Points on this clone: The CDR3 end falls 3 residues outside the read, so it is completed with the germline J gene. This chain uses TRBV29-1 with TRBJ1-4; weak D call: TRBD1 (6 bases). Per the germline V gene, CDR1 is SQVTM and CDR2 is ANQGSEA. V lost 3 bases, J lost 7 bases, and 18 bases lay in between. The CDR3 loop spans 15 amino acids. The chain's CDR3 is CSVESAQGLGEKLFF. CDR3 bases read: TGCAGCGTTGAGTCCGCACAGGGATTAGGTGAAAAA.

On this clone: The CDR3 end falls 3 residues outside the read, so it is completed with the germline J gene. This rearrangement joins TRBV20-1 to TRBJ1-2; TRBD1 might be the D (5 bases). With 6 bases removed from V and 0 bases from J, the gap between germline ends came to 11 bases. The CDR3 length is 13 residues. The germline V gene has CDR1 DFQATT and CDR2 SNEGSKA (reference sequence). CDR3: CSASGHTNYGYTF. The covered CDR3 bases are TGCAGTGCCAGTGGACATACTAACTATGGC.

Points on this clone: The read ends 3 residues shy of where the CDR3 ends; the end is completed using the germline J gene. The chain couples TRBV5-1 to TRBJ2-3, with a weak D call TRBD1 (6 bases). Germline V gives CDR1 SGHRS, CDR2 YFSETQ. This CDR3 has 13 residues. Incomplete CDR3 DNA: TGCGCCAGCAGCTTGATGGCAGGGGAGACG. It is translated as CASSLMAGET. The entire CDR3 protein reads CASSLMAGETQYF.

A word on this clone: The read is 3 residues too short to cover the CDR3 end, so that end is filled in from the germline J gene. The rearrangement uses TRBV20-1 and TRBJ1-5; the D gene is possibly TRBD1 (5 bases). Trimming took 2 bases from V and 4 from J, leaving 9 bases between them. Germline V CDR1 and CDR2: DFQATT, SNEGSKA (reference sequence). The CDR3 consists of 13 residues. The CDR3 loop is CSARRGLNQPQHF. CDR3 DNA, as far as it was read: TGCAGTGCTAGAAGGGGATTAAATCAGCCC.

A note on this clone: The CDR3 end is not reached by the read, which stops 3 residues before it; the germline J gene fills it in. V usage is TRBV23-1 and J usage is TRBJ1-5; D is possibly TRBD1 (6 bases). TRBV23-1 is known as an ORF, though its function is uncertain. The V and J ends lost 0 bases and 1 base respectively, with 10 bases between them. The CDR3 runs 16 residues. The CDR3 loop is CASSQSWGPSNQPQHF. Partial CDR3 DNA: TGCGCCAGCAGTCAATCTTGGGGGCCCAGCAATCAGCCC.

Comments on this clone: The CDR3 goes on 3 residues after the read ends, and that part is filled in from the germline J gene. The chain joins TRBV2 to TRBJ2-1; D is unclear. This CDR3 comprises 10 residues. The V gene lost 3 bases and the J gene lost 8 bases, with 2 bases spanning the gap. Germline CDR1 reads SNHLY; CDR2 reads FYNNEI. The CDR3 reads CASSDYEQFF. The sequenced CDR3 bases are TGTGCCAGCAGTGACTATGAG.

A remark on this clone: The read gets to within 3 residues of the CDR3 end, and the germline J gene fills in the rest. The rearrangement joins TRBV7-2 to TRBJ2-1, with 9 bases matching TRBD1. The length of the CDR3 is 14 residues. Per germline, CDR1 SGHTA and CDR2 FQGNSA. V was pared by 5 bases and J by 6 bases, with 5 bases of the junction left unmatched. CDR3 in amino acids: CASSGGQGLNEQFF. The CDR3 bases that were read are TGTGCCAGCAGCGGGGGACAGGGTCTCAATGAG.

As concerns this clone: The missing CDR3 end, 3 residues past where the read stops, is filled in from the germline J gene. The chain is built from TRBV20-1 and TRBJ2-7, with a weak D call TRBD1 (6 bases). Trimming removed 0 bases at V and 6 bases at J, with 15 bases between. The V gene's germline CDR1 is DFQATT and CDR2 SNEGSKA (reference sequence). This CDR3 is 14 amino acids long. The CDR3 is CSARDDRTGSEQYF. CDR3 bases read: TGCAGTGCTAGAGATGACAGGACGGGAAGCGAG.

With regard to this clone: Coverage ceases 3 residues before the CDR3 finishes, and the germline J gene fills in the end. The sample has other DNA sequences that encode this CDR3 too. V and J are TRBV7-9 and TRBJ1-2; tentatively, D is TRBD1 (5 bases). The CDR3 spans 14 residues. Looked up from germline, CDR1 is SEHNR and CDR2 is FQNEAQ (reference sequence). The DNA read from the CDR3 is TGTGCCAGCAGCTTGGGACTAGCGGGAGACGAC. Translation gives CASSLGLAGDD. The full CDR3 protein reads CASSLGLAGDDYTF.

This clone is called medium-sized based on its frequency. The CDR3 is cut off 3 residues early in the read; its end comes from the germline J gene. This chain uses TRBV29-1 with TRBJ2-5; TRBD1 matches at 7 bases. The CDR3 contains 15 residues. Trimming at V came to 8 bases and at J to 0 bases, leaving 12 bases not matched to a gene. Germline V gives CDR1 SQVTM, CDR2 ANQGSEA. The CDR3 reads CSTRDRELYQETQYF. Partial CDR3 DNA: TGCAGCACCCGGGACAGAGAACTGTACCAAGAGACC.

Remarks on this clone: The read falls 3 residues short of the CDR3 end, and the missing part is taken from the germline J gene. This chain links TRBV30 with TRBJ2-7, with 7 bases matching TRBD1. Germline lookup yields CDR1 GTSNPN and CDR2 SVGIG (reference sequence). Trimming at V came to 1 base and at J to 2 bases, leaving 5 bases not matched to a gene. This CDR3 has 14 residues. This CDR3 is CAWSDDRVTYEQYF. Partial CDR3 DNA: TGTGCCTGGAGTGACGACAGGGTAACCTACGAG.

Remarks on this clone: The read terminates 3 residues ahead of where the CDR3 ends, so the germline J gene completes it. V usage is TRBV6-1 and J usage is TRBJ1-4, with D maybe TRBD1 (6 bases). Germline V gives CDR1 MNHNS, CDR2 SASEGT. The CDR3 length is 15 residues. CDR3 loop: CASSEGTGYPSPLFF. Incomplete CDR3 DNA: TGTGCCAGCAGTGAAGGAACAGGGTATCCTTCACCA.

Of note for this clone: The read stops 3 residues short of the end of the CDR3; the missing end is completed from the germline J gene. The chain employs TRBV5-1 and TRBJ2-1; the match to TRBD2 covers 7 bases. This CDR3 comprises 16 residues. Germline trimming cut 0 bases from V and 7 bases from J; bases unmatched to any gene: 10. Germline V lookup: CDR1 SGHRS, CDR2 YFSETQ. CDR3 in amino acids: CASSLVGVAGRNEQFF. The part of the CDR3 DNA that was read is TGCGCCAGCAGCTTGGTGGGAGTAGCGGGCCGAAATGAG.

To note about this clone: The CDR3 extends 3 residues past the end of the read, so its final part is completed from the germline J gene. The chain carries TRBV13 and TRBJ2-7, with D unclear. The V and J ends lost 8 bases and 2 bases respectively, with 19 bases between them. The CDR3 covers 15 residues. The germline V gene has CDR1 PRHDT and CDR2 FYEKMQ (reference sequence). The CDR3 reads CASYRLAVNAYEQYF. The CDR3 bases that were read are TGTGCCAGCTACCGCCTGGCAGTGAACGCCTACGAG.